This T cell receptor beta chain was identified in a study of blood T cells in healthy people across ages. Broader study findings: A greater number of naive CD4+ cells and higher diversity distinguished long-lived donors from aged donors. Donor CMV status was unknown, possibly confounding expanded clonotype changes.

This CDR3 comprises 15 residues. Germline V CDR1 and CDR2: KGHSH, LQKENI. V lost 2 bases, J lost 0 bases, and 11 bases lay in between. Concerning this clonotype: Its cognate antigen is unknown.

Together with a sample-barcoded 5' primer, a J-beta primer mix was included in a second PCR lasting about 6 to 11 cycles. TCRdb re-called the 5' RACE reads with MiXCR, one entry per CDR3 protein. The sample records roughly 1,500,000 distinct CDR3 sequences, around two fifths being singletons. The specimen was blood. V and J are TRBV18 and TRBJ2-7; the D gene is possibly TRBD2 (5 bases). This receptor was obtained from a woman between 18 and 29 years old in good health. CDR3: CASSPAPGFSYEQYF. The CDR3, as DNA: TGTGCCAGCTCACCAGCTCCGGGGTTCTCCTACGAGCAGTACTTC.